Below are 5 T cell receptor beta chains sequenced from a single sample in a study of shared clonotypes between healthy human individuals. Using immunoSEQ multiplex PCR, the repertoire was profiled, and TCRdb retains in-frame clones only, with some absent. The sample includes about 470,000 clones, 70% to 80% seen only once; the top ten take under 15%. Input material: PBMCs. Receptor source: a woman aged 40 to 50 in good health. Some clones in this sample may be carry-over from other donors' samples.

The V call is TRBV28, the J call TRBJ1-5; 7 bases match TRBD1. V lost 3 bases, J lost 6 bases, and 5 bases stayed unmatched. The germline V gene encodes CDR1 MDHEN and CDR2 SYDVKM. The CDR3 is 14 amino acids. The chain's CDR3 is CASSLTGTGQPQHF. As DNA, the CDR3 is TGTGCCAGCAGTTTGACAGGGACGGGTCAGCCCCAGCATTTT.

The rearrangement joins TRBV7-9 to TRBJ2-5; 8 positions match TRBD1. Trimming at V came to 1 base and at J to 3 bases, leaving 4 bases not matched to a gene. Germline CDR1 SEHNR, CDR2 FQNEAQ (reference sequence). The length of the CDR3 is 15 residues. The DNA for the CDR3 is TGTGCCAGCAGCTTAGTGGGACAGGCCAAAGAGACCCAGTACTTC. This codes for CASSLVGQAKETQYF.

CDR3 sequence (DNA): TGTGCCAGCAGCAAAGGCGGGCCCCCCGGGTATGGCTACACCTTC. Translation: CASSKGGPPGYGYTF. The chain couples TRBV21-1 to TRBJ1-2. TRBV21-1 is a documented pseudogene. The CDR3 contains 15 residues.

The chain links TRBV7-6 to TRBJ1-4; D is undetermined. V lost 1 base, J lost 2 bases, and 8 bases lay in between. From germline, CDR1 is SGHVS and CDR2 FNYEAQ. CDR3 length: 15 amino acids. As DNA, the CDR3 is TGTGCCAGCAGCTTAGGCAGGCCCACTAATGAAAAACTGTTTTTT. Translated, it gives CASSLGRPTNEKLFF.

This clone was counted ten times or more. The same CDR3 is also encoded by other DNA sequences in this sample. This chain joins TRBV28 and TRBJ2-2; D is unclear. V was shortened by 5 bases and J by 2 bases, with 21 bases between the two germline ends. The CDR3 contains 18 residues. Germline V gene lookup returns CDR1 MDHEN and CDR2 SYDVKM. CDR3 sequence reads: CASSHTLLVRSNTGELFF. For the CDR3, the DNA is TGTGCCAGCAGTCATACCCTCCTAGTCAGGAGTAACACCGGGGAGCTGTTTTTT.